The rows below give T cell receptor beta chains drawn from one sample of a study of blood T cell repertoires in COVID-19. Sequencing used immunoSEQ multiplex PCR; TCRdb keeps in-frame clones, though not all of them. This table has approximately 220,000 clones, approximately 78% appearing once. Sequencing used peripheral blood. The receptors originated from a woman of 80 years or more with acute or convalescent COVID-19. CDR3s leave out the opening cysteine and the closing phenylalanine or tryptophan. Clone size is stated in some rows and not others, as once, few, many or a class when expanded.

clone_size | v_call | cdr3_length | cdr3_aa
- | TRBV5-1 | 11 | ASSKGGEFEQY
- | TRBV30 | 11 | AWSNRGGSPLH
few | TRBV5-8 | 11 | ASSLDRADTQY
- | TRBV6-5 | 13 | ASRGSGERTGELF
- | TRBV7-9 | 9 | ASSQGGGYT
- | TRBV5-4 | 13 | ASSFPGGSTDTQY
- | TRBV6-2/TRBV6-3 | 12 | ASSLLRGGYGYT
- | TRBV14 | 13 | ASSYSGTANYGYT
- | TRBV5-1 | 13 | ASSLEGQGYNEQF
few | TRBV5-5 | 14 | ASSPRLRTGEGGYT
few | TRBV5-3 | 17 | ARSKPRPKVPSGSYEQY
- | TRBV7-6 | 11 | ASSFGASYEQY
- | TRBV10-2 | 13 | ASRDGLAGPNEQF
- | TRBV5-1 | 10 | ASGDSYNEQF
- | TRBV4-3 | 15 | ASSQEGQGGFYNEQF
- | TRBV3-1/TRBV3-2 | 12 | ASSQSGGGYGYT
- | TRBV27 | 12 | ASSFDRGPYEQY
- | TRBV25-1 | 13 | ASSAAGPSYNEQF
- | TRBV7-8 | 12 | ASSLERERKGYT
- | TRBV21-1 | 13 | ASSTRWTGADTQY
- | TRBV3-1/TRBV3-2 | 13 | ASSPSGRENDEQY
- | TRBV5-1 | 12 | ASSLSTQGPEAF
once | TRBV7-8 | 13 | ASSSSLGSSYEQY
few | TRBV7-9 | 12 | ASSSGTGNYGYT
- | TRBV18 | 13 | ASSPGLAATYEQY
- | TRBV10-3 | 11 | AISYDRGQGYT
once | TRBV9 | 11 | ASSPQGGNTIY
- | TRBV4-1 | 12 | ASSQEPSSYEQY
- | TRBV6-2/TRBV6-3 | 11 | ASSQDWGAEQY
- | TRBV3-1/TRBV3-2 | 14 | ASSQAPSGVSYEQY
once | TRBV11-2 | 12 | ASSLTGGWAEAF
- | TRBV7-6 | 13 | ASRGQGQNTGELF
- | TRBV19 | 15 | ASRPSAGSGSGGEQY
- | TRBV10-1 | 11 | ASSGTIGYEQY
- | TRBV2 | 12 | ASRDRETNEKLF
few | TRBV5-1 | 13 | ASSSDAGVHEKLF
- | TRBV2 | 14 | ASSPARLAGTYEQY
- | TRBV5-8 | 14 | ASSLETVFSGNTIY
- | TRBV30 | 13 | AWWDKTARNYGYT
- | TRBV11-1 | 14 | ASSLLAGAGTGELF
- | TRBV6-2/TRBV6-3 | 11 | ASSYKKHTEAF
- | TRBV9 | 12 | ASSVSSGANVLT
- | TRBV6-5 | 11 | ASLGGAIDTQY
- | TRBV5-6 | 13 | ASSNRGGGTDTQY
- | TRBV10-3 | 11 | AIRDGTLKEQY
- | TRBV12-3/TRBV12-4 | 9 | ASSSYNEQF
- | TRBV7-2 | 12 | ASSLMGPNEKLF